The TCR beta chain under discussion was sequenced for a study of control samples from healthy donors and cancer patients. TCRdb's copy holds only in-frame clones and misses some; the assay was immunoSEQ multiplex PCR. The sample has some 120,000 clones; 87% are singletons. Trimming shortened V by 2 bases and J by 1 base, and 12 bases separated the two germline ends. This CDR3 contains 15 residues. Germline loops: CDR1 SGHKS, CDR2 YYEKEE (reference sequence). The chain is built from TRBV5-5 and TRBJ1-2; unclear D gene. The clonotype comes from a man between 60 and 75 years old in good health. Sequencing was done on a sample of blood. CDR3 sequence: CASSFVQLLNYGYTF. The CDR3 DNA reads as TGTGCCAGCAGCTTCGTACAGTTACTTAACTATGGCTACACCTTC.